These T cell receptor beta chains were read from a single sample in a study of cytomegalovirus exposure and HLA in healthy donors. Measured with immunoSEQ multiplex PCR; TCRdb has only the in-frame clones, and not every one. The table lists about 210,000 clones, around 79% of them singletons. Sequencing input: PBMCs. These receptors originate from a male donor in good health and CMV-seronegative. Each CDR3 is given with its conserved first and last residue. Fields, in order: CDR3 DNA, CDR3 protein, J gene, V gene, D gene, clone size. D genes are given only for firm matches. For some rows the clone size is stated as once, few or many, or as a class when expanded; others skip it.

cdr3_nt: TGTGCCAGCAGCGTAGGAGCGGGAGGGCGTTGGGAGCAGTACTTC
cdr3_aa: CASSVGAGGRWEQYF
j_call: TRBJ2-7
v_call: TRBV9
d_call: TRBD2
clone_size: NA

cdr3_nt: TGTGCCTGGAGTGTACCCTCAGGGGTTGGCTACACCTTC
cdr3_aa: CAWSVPSGVGYTF
j_call: TRBJ1-2
v_call: TRBV30
d_call: NA
clone_size: NA

cdr3_nt: TGCGCCAGCAGCTTGGATGTCCGTGACAGGGGTCGCGAGCAGTACTTC
cdr3_aa: CASSLDVRDRGREQYF
j_call: TRBJ2-7
v_call: TRBV5-1
d_call: TRBD1
clone_size: once

cdr3_nt: TGTGCCAGCAGTGAGAGGACAAGTCAGGCGCCCTATGGCTACACCTTC
cdr3_aa: CASSERTSQAPYGYTF
j_call: TRBJ1-2
v_call: TRBV2
d_call: NA
clone_size: NA

cdr3_nt: TGTGCCAGCAGTGAATCCCCCAGTAACTATGGCTACACCTTC
cdr3_aa: CASSESPSNYGYTF
j_call: TRBJ1-2
v_call: TRBV25-1
d_call: NA
clone_size: once

cdr3_nt: TGTGCCAGCAGTGCCCTCCCAGGCCCTGGAAACACCATATATTTT
cdr3_aa: CASSALPGPGNTIYF
j_call: TRBJ1-3
v_call: TRBV6-1
d_call: NA
clone_size: NA

cdr3_nt: TGCGCCAGCTCTCTGCCCGGGACTAGTGAGACCCAGTACTTC
cdr3_aa: CASSLPGTSETQYF
j_call: TRBJ2-5
v_call: TRBV10-2
d_call: TRBD2
clone_size: NA

cdr3_nt: TGTGCTAGTGCTGTTGGGGTGACTCGGGACAGCCACAATGAGCAGTTCTTC
cdr3_aa: CASAVGVTRDSHNEQFF
j_call: TRBJ2-1
v_call: TRBV12-5
d_call: TRBD1
clone_size: NA

cdr3_nt: TGTGCCAGCAGCTTGCGGGAGAGGGACACTGAAGCTTTCTTT
cdr3_aa: CASSLRERDTEAFF
j_call: TRBJ1-1
v_call: TRBV5-6
d_call: NA
clone_size: NA

cdr3_nt: TGCGCCAGCAGCTTCGGGACTAGCGCCCGCGAGCAGTACTTC
cdr3_aa: CASSFGTSAREQYF
j_call: TRBJ2-7
v_call: TRBV5-1
d_call: TRBD2
clone_size: NA

cdr3_nt: TGTGCCTGGAGCCCCCTGACGGGGGGTGGCTACACCTTC
cdr3_aa: CAWSPLTGGGYTF
j_call: TRBJ1-2
v_call: TRBV30
d_call: NA
clone_size: NA

cdr3_nt: TGCGCCAGCAGCCAAGCTATGAACTATGGCTACACCTTC
cdr3_aa: CASSQAMNYGYTF
j_call: TRBJ1-2
v_call: TRBV4-1
d_call: NA
clone_size: NA

cdr3_nt: TGTGCCAGCAGGGTAGGGGGGAACACTGAAGCTTTCTTT
cdr3_aa: CASRVGGNTEAFF
j_call: TRBJ1-1
v_call: TRBV7-2
d_call: NA
clone_size: NA

cdr3_nt: TGCGCCAGCAGCCCGACTAGCGGGGGGAGGGCCGGGGAGCTGTTTTTT
cdr3_aa: CASSPTSGGRAGELFF
j_call: TRBJ2-2
v_call: TRBV4-1
d_call: TRBD2
clone_size: few

cdr3_nt: TGTGCCAGCAGCCCGACAGGGGGCCCCTACGAGCAGTACTTC
cdr3_aa: CASSPTGGPYEQYF
j_call: TRBJ2-7
v_call: TRBV7-2
d_call: TRBD1
clone_size: NA

cdr3_nt: TGCGCCAGCAGCCAAGTGTCCGGACAGGGATACGAGCAGTACTTC
cdr3_aa: CASSQVSGQGYEQYF
j_call: TRBJ2-7
v_call: TRBV5-1
d_call: TRBD1
clone_size: NA

cdr3_nt: TGTGCCAGCAGCGTATTTTCACTAGCGGGGGATTCCACAGATACGCAGTATTTT
cdr3_aa: CASSVFSLAGDSTDTQYF
j_call: TRBJ2-3
v_call: TRBV9
d_call: TRBD2
clone_size: few

cdr3_nt: TGTGCCAGTGACAGAAACACTGAAGCTTTCTTT
cdr3_aa: CASDRNTEAFF
j_call: TRBJ1-1
v_call: TRBV6-1
d_call: NA
clone_size: few

cdr3_nt: TGTGCCAGCCCGGGAGACAGCTCCTACGAGCAGTACTTC
cdr3_aa: CASPGDSSYEQYF
j_call: TRBJ2-7
v_call: TRBV6-1
d_call: NA
clone_size: once

cdr3_nt: TGTGCCATCAGTGAAACAGGGGTTGATCAGCCCCAGCATTTT
cdr3_aa: CAISETGVDQPQHF
j_call: TRBJ1-5
v_call: TRBV10-3
d_call: TRBD1
clone_size: NA

cdr3_nt: TGCGCCAGCAGCTTGTCAGGGGTTGGCTACACCTTC
cdr3_aa: CASSLSGVGYTF
j_call: TRBJ1-2
v_call: TRBV5-1
d_call: NA
clone_size: NA